The 32 T cell receptor beta chains below all came from one sample that was sequenced in a study of T cell repertoires in aging, cancer and after chemotherapy. A mixed TRB-A/B primer pool amplified rearranged TRB by multiplex touch-down PCR. TCRdb called the multiplex PCR reads again in MiXCR, with one record for every CDR3 protein. This sample has about 2,200 distinct CDR3 sequences; 20% to 30% occur once, and the top ten carry about a sixth. TCR beta rearrangements were amplified from peripheral blood genomic DNA. The sample comprised blood. These receptors all come from a human donor with a solid tumor.

V gene TRBV10-1 combines with J gene TRBJ2-3; D gene ambiguous. V was trimmed by 0 bases and J by 3 bases, leaving 4 bases between them. The CDR3 has 13 residues. CDR1 is WNHNN, CDR2 SYGVQD, per germline (reference sequence). CDR3 residues: CASSESRTDTQYF. For the CDR3, the DNA is TGCGCCAGCAGTGAGTCGAGGACAGATACGCAGTATTTT.

Judged by abundance, this clonotype is medium-sized (0.01 to 0.1%). The V and J genes are TRBV5-1 and TRBJ2-1, with 7 bases identical to TRBD2. CDR1 SGHRS and CDR2 YFSETQ come from the germline V gene. Germline trimming cut 4 bases from V and 2 bases from J; bases unmatched to any gene: 3. The CDR3 spans 14 residues. CDR3 residues: CASSVGGTYNEQFF. The CDR3, as DNA: TGCGCCAGCAGCGTGGGAGGGACCTACAATGAGCAGTTCTTC.

Within the sample, this clonotype is medium-sized. This sequence joins TRBV6-1 and TRBJ2-1; TRBD1 matches at 8 bases. The CDR3 has 17 amino acids. Looked up from germline, CDR1 is MNHNS and CDR2 is SASEGT. V gave up 6 bases and J gave up 0 bases; unmatched junction bases: 10. The chain's CDR3 is CASRIQTGGFSYNEQFF. CDR3 nucleotides: TGTGCCAGCAGGATCCAAACAGGGGGGTTCTCCTACAATGAGCAGTTCTTC.

On this clonotype: Its ends do not fully match the called genes, so a read error is possible. The chain is built from TRBV7-7 and TRBJ2-5; 7 bases match TRBD2. The CDR3 has 15 residues. Germline V CDR1 and CDR2: SSHAT, FNYEAQ (reference sequence). CDR3 DNA sequence: TGTGCTAGCAGCTTAGGTAGCGTGGGAGGGGAGACCCAGTACTTC. Residues: CASSLGSVGGETQYF. The full variable domain, with the rest looked up from reference TRBV7-7 and TRBJ2-5, is GAGVSQSPRYKVTKRGQDVTLRCDPISSHATLYWYQQALGQGPEFLTYFNYEAQPDKSGLPSDRFSAERPEGSISTLTIQRTEQRDSAMYRCASSLGSVGGETQYFGPGTRLLVL.

The chain joins TRBV28 to TRBJ2-3; D not resolved. Germline V gene lookup returns CDR1 MDHEN and CDR2 SYDVKM. Trimming took off 6 bases at V and 1 base at J, with 8 bases between the two ends. The CDR3 covers 13 residues. The DNA of the CDR3 is TGTGCCAGCAGGACGGACCGCACAGATACGCAGTATTTT. This translates into CASRTDRTDTQYF.

This clonotype was seen only a few times. The rearrangement uses TRBV9 and TRBJ2-3; D perhaps matches TRBD2 (6 bases). Germline V lookup: CDR1 SGDLS, CDR2 YYNGEE. The CDR3 covers 16 residues. V lost 2 bases and J 1 base, leaving 14 bases between the germline ends. This chain's CDR3 is CASSVARGMGTDTQYF. In DNA, the CDR3 is TGTGCCAGCAGCGTTGCACGCGGGATGGGCACAGATACGCAGTATTTT.

This clonotype has more than one count but fewer than ten. The gene calls are TRBV11-3 and TRBJ2-1, with 12 bases fitting TRBD2. The V segment lost 4 bases and the J segment 6 bases; nucleotides outside the gene matches: 7. The CDR3 runs to 16 residues. Germline V lookup: CDR1 SGHNT, CDR2 YENEEA. The CDR3 spells CASSYRLAGDLNEQFF. As DNA, the CDR3 is TGTGCCAGCAGCTACAGACTAGCGGGGGACCTCAATGAGCAGTTCTTC.

Relative to its sample, this clonotype is medium-sized. The V gene is TRBV5-6, the J gene TRBJ1-1; D is unresolved. Per the germline V gene, CDR1 is SGHDT and CDR2 is YYEEEE. The CDR3 runs to 12 residues. V dropped 3 bases and J dropped 4 bases, with 7 bases sitting between them. The chain's CDR3 is CASSSGSTEAFF. CDR3 DNA sequence: TGTGCCAGCAGCTCGGGGAGCACTGAAGCTTTCTTT.

The chain employs TRBV4-1 and TRBJ2-7; TRBD2 agrees at 8 bases. Germline V gives CDR1 MGHRA, CDR2 YSYEKL. V was pared by 0 bases and J by 6 bases, with 10 bases of the junction left unmatched. The CDR3 runs 16 residues. CDR3 amino acids: CASSQEPSGLLSEQYF. DNA of the CDR3: TGCGCCAGCAGCCAAGAGCCTAGCGGGCTGCTCTCCGAGCAGTACTTC.

Judged by abundance, this clonotype is medium-sized. The genes are TRBV12-3 or TRBV12-4 and TRBJ1-5; D gene uncertain. The V gene lost 8 bases and the J gene lost 1 base, with 9 bases spanning the gap. The CDR3 contains 13 residues. CDR3 protein: CASAYTSNQPQHF. CDR3 nucleotides: TGTGCCAGCGCATACACCAGCAATCAGCCCCAGCATTTT.

This clonotype qualifies as large. The V and J genes are TRBV11-1 and TRBJ2-1; D not certain. V was trimmed by 5 bases and J by 7 bases, leaving 15 bases between them. Germline CDR1 reads SGHAT; CDR2 reads FQDESV (reference sequence). The CDR3 has 14 residues. CDR3 DNA: TGTGCCAGCAGCCTAACCCCCCCATGGAATGAGCAGTTCTTC. Its translation: CASSLTPPWNEQFF. Together with reference TRBV11-1 and TRBJ2-1, the CDR3 gives the full variable domain: EAEVAQSPRYKITEKSQAVAFWCDPISGHATLYWYRQILGQGPELLVQFQDESVVDDSQLPKDRFSAERLKGVDSTLKIQPAELGDSAMYLCASSLTPPWNEQFFGPGTRLTVL.

Relative to its sample, this clonotype is medium-sized. This chain joins TRBV19 and TRBJ2-7, with TRBD1 as a possible D gene (6 bases). Germline-derived CDR1 and CDR2 are LNHDA and SQIVND (reference sequence). Trimming pared 7 bases from V and 2 bases from J, leaving 15 bases between. The CDR3 spans 14 residues. CDR3: CASIGQMCPYEQYV. CDR3 bases: TGTGCCAGTATCGGACAGATGTGCCCCTACGAGCAGTACGTC.

This clonotype is medium-sized. The chain uses TRBV6-1 and TRBJ2-5; 12 bases are shared with TRBD2. The V gene end was trimmed by 2 bases and the J gene end by 2 bases; junction bases not matched to a gene: 0. There are 15 residues in the CDR3. CDR1 is MNHNS, CDR2 SASEGT, per germline. The CDR3 is CASSELAGGQETQYF. In DNA form, the CDR3 reads TGTGCCAGCAGTGAACTAGCGGGAGGGCAAGAGACCCAGTACTTC.

The rearrangement links TRBV6-5 to TRBJ2-2; 8 bases line up with TRBD1. Germline V gene sequence: CDR1 MNHEY, CDR2 SVGAGI. V lost 6 bases, J lost 3 bases, and 3 bases stayed unmatched. CDR3 length: 14 amino acids. For the CDR3, the DNA is TGTGCCAGCAGGCGACAGGGGTACACCGGGGAGCTGTTTTTT. Residues: CASRRQGYTGELFF.

This rearrangement joins TRBV20-1 to TRBJ2-1; TRBD1 matches 11 bases. CDR3 length: 14 residues. In germline, CDR1 is DFQATT, CDR2 SNEGSKA (reference sequence). V shed 1 base and J 7 bases; nucleotides not matched to a gene: 3. As DNA, the CDR3 is TGCAGTGCTAGAGTGGGACAGGGGGTTAATGAGCAGTTCTTC. Protein product: CSARVGQGVNEQFF.

Within the sample, this clonotype is medium-sized. This chain uses TRBV5-5 with TRBJ2-7; unclear D gene. CDR3 length equals 12 residues. The germline gives CDR1 SGHKS, CDR2 YYEKEE (reference sequence). Trimming cost V 4 bases and J 7 bases, with 12 bases left between them. CDR3 nucleotide sequence: TGTGCCAGCAGCGCTACTACTCAGGAGCAGTACTTC. Translation: CASSATTQEQYF.

V and J are TRBV20-1 and TRBJ2-4; D is perhaps TRBD2 (6 bases). This CDR3 comprises 16 residues. The V and J ends lost 6 bases and 0 bases respectively, with 18 bases between them. The germline V gene encodes CDR1 DFQATT and CDR2 SNEGSKA (reference sequence). In DNA form, the CDR3 reads TGCAGTGCAAGGGACTCGGGGCGGGGAGCCAAAAACATTCAGTACTTC. It is translated as CSARDSGRGAKNIQYF.

The CDR3 DNA sequence: TGTGCCAGCACCCCGAGGGGAGGGCAAGAGACCCAGTACTTC. This encodes CASTPRGGQETQYF. The chain joins TRBV6-5 to TRBJ2-5; TRBD2 aligns across 7 bases. The trim removed 7 bases at V and 2 bases at J, leaving 7 bases unmatched. Germline V lookup: CDR1 MNHEY, CDR2 SVGAGI. CDR3 length: 14 residues.

Judged by abundance, this clonotype is medium-sized. This chain uses TRBV5-4 with TRBJ2-3; 7 nucleotides align to TRBD1. The CDR3 covers 15 residues. V trimming: 6 bases; J trimming: 4 bases; junction bases outside the gene matches: 11. The germline CDR1 and CDR2 sequences are SGHNT and YYREEE (reference sequence). CDR3 DNA: TGTGCCAGCACCAAACCCGGGACAGTCTCAGATACGCAGTATTTT. Its protein is CASTKPGTVSDTQYF. Combining the CDR3 with reference TRBV5-4 and TRBJ2-3 gives the whole variable domain ETGVTQSPTHLIKTRGQQVTLRCSSQSGHNTVSWYQQALGQGPQFIFQYYREEENGRGNFPPRFSGLQFPNYSSELNVNALELDDSALYLCASTKPGTVSDTQYFGPGTRLTVL.

This clonotype is labeled as medium-sized. The CDR3 DNA is TGTGCCAGTAGTACAGGCAGGGGAGGGTCCTACGAGCAGTACGTC. Its translation is CASSTGRGGSYEQYV. The V call is TRBV19, the J call TRBJ2-7, with a tentative D call TRBD2 (7 bases). The CDR3 has 15 amino acids. The V gene's germline CDR1 is LNHDA and CDR2 SQIVND (reference sequence). V lost 4 bases and J lost 1, with 14 bases in between.

Within the sample, this clonotype is large. The chain links TRBV30 to TRBJ2-3, with 9 bases that match TRBD2. Trimming removed 0 bases from V and 0 bases from J; junction bases left unmatched: 1. The CDR3 extends over 15 amino acids. From germline, CDR1 is GTSNPN and CDR2 SVGIG (reference sequence). The CDR3: CAWSVLAGSTDTQYF. The CDR3 region has the DNA TGTGCCTGGAGTGTCCTAGCGGGAAGCACAGATACGCAGTATTTT.

This clonotype is labeled medium-sized. This chain uses TRBV18 with TRBJ1-4, with D perhaps TRBD1 (6 bases). The ends were cut back, 3 bases at V and 3 bases at J, with 11 bases in the middle. The CDR3 has 15 residues. Looked up from germline, CDR1 is KGHSH and CDR2 is LQKENI. CDR3 protein: CASSPRQEANEKLFF. CDR3 nucleotide sequence: TGTGCCAGCTCACCGAGACAGGAAGCTAATGAAAAACTGTTTTTT. Full variable domain (outside the CDR3, taken from reference TRBV18 and TRBJ1-4): NAGVMQNPRHLVRRRGQEARLRCSPMKGHSHVYWYRQLPEEGLKFMVYLQKENIIDESGMPKERFSAEFPKEGPSILRIQQVVRGDSAAYFCASSPRQEANEKLFFGSGTQLSVL.

The V call is TRBV7-4, the J call TRBJ1-2, with D possibly matching TRBD1 (5 bases). In germline, CDR1 is SGHVT, CDR2 SQSDAQ. This CDR3 region has 13 residues. Deletions cut 6 bases from V and 3 bases from J, with 11 bases between. The CDR3 DNA is TGTGCCAGCAGAGGGGAGACGGACTATGGCTACACCTTC. Encoded protein: CASRGETDYGYTF.

On this clonotype itself: This sequence may be a read error, since a much larger clone differs from it by one base. This chain connects TRBV5-6 to TRBJ1-3; TRBD1 might be the D (6 bases). The CDR3 sequence is 13 residues long. CDR1 is SGHDT, CDR2 YYEEEE, per germline. The CDR3 nucleotides read TGCGCCAGCAGGTCAGGGGATGGAAACACCATATATTTT. Its translation is CASRSGDGNTIYF.

This chain joins TRBV19 and TRBJ2-7; no firm D call. This CDR3 is built from 14 residues. Germline V gene sequence: CDR1 LNHDA, CDR2 SQIVND (reference sequence). V dropped 5 bases and J dropped 2 bases, with 13 bases sitting between them. The CDR3 spells CASSDTGLAYEQYF. The CDR3 nucleotides read TGTGCCAGTAGTGATACCGGATTGGCCTACGAGCAGTACTTC.

Within the sample, this clonotype is medium-sized. The chain links TRBV15 to TRBJ2-2, with TRBD2 identical over 12 bases. The ends lost 0 bases at V and 7 bases at J; junction bases unmatched: 6. CDR3 length: 17 residues. CDR1 and CDR2 from the germline V gene are LNHNV and YYDKDF (reference sequence). The CDR3 DNA reads TGTGCCACCAGCAGAGACGCTAGCGGGAGGGGGGACGGGGAGCTGTTTTTT. Translation: CATSRDASGRGDGELFF.

In its sample, this clonotype ranks as medium-sized. The rearrangement links TRBV27 to TRBJ2-4, with TRBD1 as a possible D gene (5 bases). Germline assignment: CDR1 MNHEY and CDR2 SMNVEV (reference sequence). Trimming stripped 0 bases from V and 0 bases from J, with 6 bases between. The CDR3 length is 15 residues. In DNA, the CDR3 is TGTGCCAGCAGTTTATCAGGGGTAGCCAAAAACATTCAGTACTTC. The encoded protein is CASSLSGVAKNIQYF.

Comment on this clonotype: A read error is likely, as this CDR3 ends without the conserved phenylalanine or tryptophan. The chain has TRBV29-1 and TRBJ1-2; 9 nucleotides line up with TRBD1. This CDR3 region has 12 residues. Germline lookup yields CDR1 SQVTM and CDR2 ANQGSEA. The CDR3 DNA is TGCAGAGTTTATAGGACAGGGGAGGGCTACACCGTC. It translates to CRVYRTGEGYTV.

The chain recombines TRBV20-1 with TRBJ2-1, with TRBD2 matching 14 bases. Per germline, CDR1 DFQATT and CDR2 SNEGSKA (reference sequence). Trimming took 5 bases from V and 9 from J; bases not matched to a gene: 0. The CDR3 is 12 amino acids. The CDR3 sequence: CSAGLAGGEQFF. The CDR3 DNA sequence: TGCAGTGCTGGACTAGCGGGAGGTGAGCAGTTCTTC.

V and J are TRBV6-4 and TRBJ2-1; 10 nucleotides align to TRBD1. Trimming took 2 bases from V and 8 from J; bases not matched to a gene: 3. From germline, CDR1 is MRHNA and CDR2 SNTAGT. This CDR3 region has 14 residues. CDR3 sequence (DNA): TGTGCCAGCAGTGACGGGACAGGGGTATATGAGCAGTTCTTC. It yields the protein CASSDGTGVYEQFF.

The J gene is TRBJ2-1, the V gene TRBV19; 10 nucleotides agree with TRBD1. The V gene end was trimmed by 11 bases and the J gene end by 8 bases; junction bases not matched to a gene: 9. This CDR3 is built from 13 residues. Germline loops: CDR1 LNHDA, CDR2 SQIVND (reference sequence). The CDR3 DNA reads TGTGCCGCTTCCGGGACAGGGGCCCATGAGCAGTTCTTC. Translating it yields CAASGTGAHEQFF.

Relative to its sample, this clonotype is medium-sized. This chain connects TRBV19 to TRBJ1-1; 7 bases are a match to TRBD1. In germline, CDR1 is LNHDA, CDR2 SQIVND (reference sequence). The CDR3 runs 15 residues. V gave up 5 bases and J gave up 5 bases; unmatched junction bases: 11. CDR3 amino acids: CASSGRRGRGTEAFF. In nucleotides, the CDR3 is TGTGCCAGTAGTGGAAGGAGGGGGCGAGGGACTGAAGCTTTCTTT.